These 8 T cell receptor beta chains were sequenced from one sample in a study of OX40 agonist ivuxolimab in advanced cancers. Sequenced by immunoSEQ multiplex PCR; TCRdb stores in-frame clones only, minus some. This sample carries roughly 75,000 clones, about 89% of them seen once, and the ten largest clones take around 0.78%. The sample in question was CD4+ or CD8+ T cells sorted from blood, obtained in a trial of the OX40 agonist ivuxolimab. The origin of the receptors is an adult with an advanced solid tumor such as melanoma, head and neck, liver or kidney cancer.

The genes are TRBV11-1 and TRBJ2-2; D might be TRBD2 (6 bases). Germline V CDR1 and CDR2: SGHAT, FQDESV (reference sequence). Trimming pared 2 bases from V and 4 bases from J, leaving 11 bases between. The length of the CDR3 is 15 residues. CDR3 nucleotide sequence: TGTGCCAGCAGCTTAAGAATCGGGGGCACCGGGGAGCTGTTTTTT. Encoded protein: CASSLRIGGTGELFF.

CDR3 coding DNA: TGTGCCAGCAAACCGGGACAGGGGTATGAAAAACTGTTTTTT. It specifies CASKPGQGYEKLFF. The chain couples TRBV6-6 to TRBJ1-4, with 10 bases matching TRBD1. The germline gives CDR1 MNHNY, CDR2 SVGAGI (reference sequence). The ends lost 7 bases at V and 6 bases at J; junction bases unmatched: 5. This CDR3 is 14 amino acids long.

The J gene is TRBJ2-2, the V gene TRBV2; D gene ambiguous. This CDR3 spans 12 amino acids. Germline loops: CDR1 SNHLY, CDR2 FYNNEI. V lost 4 bases, J lost 8 bases, and 8 bases lay in between. CDR3 DNA sequence: TGTGCCAGCAGTGTCCGGTATGGGGAGCTGTTTTTT. Translating it yields CASSVRYGELFF. Combining the CDR3 with reference TRBV2 and TRBJ2-2 gives the whole variable domain EPEVTQTPSHQVTQMGQEVILRCVPISNHLYFYWYRQILGQKVEFLVSFYNNEISEKSEIFDDQFSVERPDGSNFTLKIRSTKLEDSAMYFCASSVRYGELFFGEGSRLTVL.

The rearrangement links TRBV7-9 to TRBJ2-3; 7 bases agree with TRBD2. Germline CDR1 and CDR2: SEHNR and FQNEAQ (reference sequence). The V and J ends lost 4 bases and 0 bases, in that order; junction bases with no gene match: 7. The CDR3 spans 16 residues. The DNA of the CDR3 is TGTGCCAGCAGCTATCAAAGCGGGATGAGCACAGATACGCAGTATTTT. It specifies CASSYQSGMSTDTQYF.

V gene TRBV19 combines with J gene TRBJ1-5; D is perhaps TRBD1 (6 bases). CDR1 is LNHDA, CDR2 SQIVND, per germline (reference sequence). The ends were cut back, 7 bases at V and 6 bases at J, with 16 bases in the middle. CDR3 size: 14 residues. CDR3 amino acids: CASTNTGIGQPQHF. Here the CDR3 DNA reads TGTGCCAGTACCAATACAGGGATTGGTCAGCCCCAGCATTTT.

This chain links TRBV5-1 with TRBJ1-5; 8 positions agree with TRBD1. Trimming removed 4 bases from V and 7 bases from J; junction bases left unmatched: 10. CDR3 length: 15 residues. Germline V gives CDR1 SGHRS, CDR2 YFSETQ. The CDR3 here is CASSIQGEVGQPQHF. In DNA, the CDR3 is TGCGCCAGCAGCATACAGGGGGAAGTGGGACAGCCCCAGCATTTT.

This clone was picked up one time. The gene calls are TRBV7-2 and TRBJ2-3; TRBD2 agrees at 9 bases. The germline gives CDR1 SGHTA, CDR2 FQGNSA. This CDR3 has 14 amino acids. V lost 1 base and J lost 4; bases outside the gene matches: 0. This chain's CDR3 is CASSLVAGADTQYF. The CDR3 nucleotides read TGTGCCAGCAGCTTAGTAGCGGGGGCAGATACGCAGTATTTT.

This chain connects TRBV7-2 to TRBJ2-2; D may be TRBD2 (7 bases). The CDR3 is made up of 15 amino acids. The germline CDR1 and CDR2 sequences are SGHTA and FQGNSA. Trimming pared 1 base from V and 5 bases from J, leaving 11 bases between. The CDR3 here is CASSLEGRGTGELFF. CDR3 nucleotide sequence: TGTGCCAGCAGCTTAGAAGGGAGGGGGACCGGGGAGCTGTTTTTT.